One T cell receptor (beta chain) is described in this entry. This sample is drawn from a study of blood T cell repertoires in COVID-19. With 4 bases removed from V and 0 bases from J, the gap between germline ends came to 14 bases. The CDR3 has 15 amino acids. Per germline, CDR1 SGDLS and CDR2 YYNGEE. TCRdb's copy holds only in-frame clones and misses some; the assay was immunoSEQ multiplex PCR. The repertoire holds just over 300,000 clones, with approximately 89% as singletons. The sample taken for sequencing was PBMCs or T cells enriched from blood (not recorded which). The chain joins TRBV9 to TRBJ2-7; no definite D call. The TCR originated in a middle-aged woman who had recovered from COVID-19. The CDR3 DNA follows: TGTGCCAGCAGCCCCAGCCCCCGGAGCTCCTACGAGCAGTACTTC. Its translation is CASSPSPRSSYEQYF.